This T cell receptor beta chain was captured in a study of blood T cell repertoires in COVID-19. Those enrolled in Seattle joined during active infection and were followed longitudinally afterward. In the source study's methods: It was from reference gene primer amplification that nucleated cell counts were estimated. Repertoires were generated with immunoSEQ multiplex PCR, while TCRdb's copy carries only in-frame clones and drops some. That table furnishes V, J and clone size, whereas the DNA furnished D and trimming. The data hold 240,000 or so clones, with about four fifths observed a single time. Specimen: peripheral blood. The receptor comes from a woman of 80 years or more with COVID-19, enrolled during active disease.

The CDR3 DNA is TGTGCCAGCAGTCGGGGGACAGGGAGGATGAACACTGAAGCTTTCTTT. Protein: CASSRGTGRMNTEAFF. This sequence joins TRBV6-6 and TRBJ1-1; 9 nucleotides match TRBD1. V shed 5 bases, J shed 0 bases, and the junction held 7 bases outside the gene matches. Germline lookup yields CDR1 MNHNY and CDR2 SVGAGI (reference sequence). This CDR3 spans 16 amino acids.